Given below is one TCR beta chain in context. Which antigen it targets is not known. Nothing much larger sits one base from this clone, and base qualities are not available. The sample originates from a study of blood T cells in healthy people across ages (dated by TCRdb to 2014 to 2015). About the study as a whole: In model experiments, template switching captured about one uniquely barcoded TCR beta cDNA molecule for every two T cells. To avoid experimental bias, donors of different ages were randomly spread across the sequencing lanes. Age-related changes in TCR beta repertoire diversity were measured in the study by deep sequencing normalized with unique cDNA molecular identifiers. Using the same blood draw, the study looked at two additional independent replicas of 1 million unique cDNA reads for two donors, one aged 18 to 30 and the other aged 80 or older. The donors were split into four age groups: young (average around 15 years), middle-aged (roughly 39), aged (roughly 65) and long-lived (over 75).

Library construction relied on 5' RACE. This sample was sequenced with an Illumina HiSeq 2500. The second PCR ran for roughly 7 to 12 cycles and used a J-beta primer mix along with a sample-barcoded 5' primer. A unique molecular identifier was introduced onto each TCR beta cDNA molecule by a template-switch 5' adaptor carrying 12 random nucleotides. At least 3 million CDR3-containing paired-end reads were obtained from each sample. First-strand cDNA synthesis was performed from all RNA using the Mint cDNA synthesis kit, with priming by a TRBC-specific oligonucleotide. After uracil-DNA glycosylase treatment, a first 18-cycle PCR used universal primers M1SS and BC2_uni_R on all cDNA. The authors' pipeline ran thus. For normalization, 1 million high-quality reads, each with a distinct molecular identifier, were randomly selected from each sample. Instead of being binned into consensus sequences, reads that shared molecular identifiers were thrown out. MiTCR, run with a Q25 quality threshold and the strictest error-elimination algorithm, handled CDR3 identification, clonotype clustering and error correction. A nonparametric unseen species model with Euler transformation was used to estimate lower-bound total TCR beta diversity. The public sequencing data were trimmed at Q25 with fastp and processed into clonotypes with MiXCR by TCRdb, which kept only in-frame beta chains. Every entry covers one CDR3 protein and lists the most common genes and DNA from its rows. TCRdb, not the authors, supplied the V and J calls. The sample table contains more than 1,400,000 distinct CDR3 sequences; only one count was recorded for about 40% of them. The ten largest clones capture roughly 7.9% of the sample.

Systemically healthy Caucasian individuals from Russia, roughly 40 in total and aged roughly 6 to 95 years, were included as donors. Ten milliliters of peripheral blood were collected from each donor into EDTA-treated Vacutainer tubes. Ficoll-Paque density-gradient centrifugation was used to isolate PBMCs, with at least 6.5 million per sample. Trizol reagent was used to extract total RNA from the PBMCs, yielding at least 5.5 micrograms per sample. For every donor, an aliquot of PBMCs went through flow cytometry to measure the percentages of naive CD45RAhigh/CD27high T cells. At the junction V is shortened by 1 base and J by 4 bases, with 17 bases in between. The CDR3 holds 16 amino acids from the cysteine to the phenylalanine. CDR3 DNA is the only sequence kept; it has 48 bases, read in frame from the first base. Looking up the germline V gene yields CDR1 SGHTA and CDR2 FQGTGA. Overall results and qualifications from the work: Compared with the aged group, the long-lived group had more naive CD4+ T cells, fewer expanded clones and increased TCR diversity, suggesting age selection. A strong correlation was found between observed TCR beta diversity and the percentage of naive T cells measured by flow cytometry. Observed TCR beta diversity per million T cells fell roughly linearly with age, and a significant reduction was already apparent by age around 39. Estimates of total diversity based on one million sequenced T cells were considered lower bounds and underestimates. Bulk unsorted PBMC profiling prevented conclusive comparison of naive and antigen-experienced compartments. Because donor CMV infection status was unknown, age-related changes in expanded clonotypes were potentially confounded.

The receptor was derived from a woman under 30 in good health. Sequencing used blood. Recombination connected TRBV7-3 to TRBJ2-7; the D gene is possibly TRBD2, with 6 bases matching. The DNA sequence follows: TGTGCCAGCAGCTTAATGGACAATCCCCGGGAGTACGAGCAGTACTTC. It translates to CASSLMDNPREYEQYF.